Presented here are 25 T cell receptor beta chains from one specimen sequenced in a study of T cell changes during pregnancy in multiple sclerosis. Data came from immunoSEQ multiplex PCR; TCRdb stores just in-frame clones and leaves some out. The sample has 35,000 to 45,000 clones; around nine tenths are singletons. Sequenced material: peripheral blood, taken before pregnancy. These receptors were obtained from a female donor with multiple sclerosis, enrolled in a pregnancy study.

The chain uses TRBV5-1 and TRBJ2-3; weak D call: TRBD1 (6 bases). The length of the CDR3 is 15 residues. The V end lost 0 bases, the J end lost 0 bases, and 8 bases lay between the germline ends. Germline assignment: CDR1 SGHRS and CDR2 YFSETQ. The CDR3 reads CASSLGGQSTDTQYF. The DNA for the CDR3 is TGCGCCAGCAGCTTGGGCGGACAGAGCACAGATACGCAGTATTTT. The full variable domain, completed using reference TRBV5-1 and TRBJ2-3, is KAGVTQTPRYLIKTRGQQVTLSCSPISGHRSVSWYQQTPGQGLQFLFEYFSETQRNKGNFPGRFSGRQFSNSRSEMNVSTLELGDSALYLCASSLGGQSTDTQYFGPGTRLTVL.

The chain combines TRBV6-1 with TRBJ2-7; TRBD2 might be the D (5 bases). CDR3 length equals 14 residues. Per the germline V gene, CDR1 is MNHNS and CDR2 is SASEGT. V was clipped by 0 bases and J by 4 bases, with 10 bases between them. The CDR3 sequence is CASSEARGWYEQYF. The DNA of the CDR3 is TGTGCCAGCAGTGAAGCACGGGGATGGTACGAGCAGTACTTC.

This sequence joins TRBV7-2 and TRBJ2-3, with 7 bases lining up with TRBD2. The CDR3 extends over 16 amino acids. Trimming took 5 bases from V and 2 from J; bases not matched to a gene: 10. Germline V gene sequence: CDR1 SGHTA, CDR2 FQGNSA. This CDR3 is CASSPQSGVLTDTQYF. CDR3 coding DNA: TGTGCCAGCAGCCCCCAAAGCGGGGTCCTCACAGATACGCAGTATTTT. Combining the CDR3 with reference TRBV7-2 and TRBJ2-3 gives the whole variable domain GAGVSQSPSNKVTEKGKDVELRCDPISGHTALYWYRQSLGQGLEFLIYFQGNSAPDKSGLPSDRFSAERTGGSVSTLTIQRTQQEDSAVYLCASSPQSGVLTDTQYFGPGTRLTVL.

The CDR3 DNA reads TGCGCCAGCAGCTTGGTCGGGGGACCGGCCACCGGGGAGCTGTTTTTT. Its translation: CASSLVGGPATGELFF. This rearrangement joins TRBV5-1 to TRBJ2-2; TRBD2 might be the D (6 bases). With 0 bases removed from V and 4 bases from J, the gap between germline ends came to 13 bases. This CDR3 contains 16 residues. Per the germline V gene, CDR1 is SGHRS and CDR2 is YFSETQ.

This clone is medium-sized in the sample. V and J are TRBV6-4 and TRBJ2-1; TRBD2 matches at 10 bases. Trimming cost V 6 bases and J 7 bases; bases outside gene matches: 9. The CDR3 totals 15 residues. Looked up from germline, CDR1 is MRHNA and CDR2 is SNTAGT. In DNA, the CDR3 is TGTGCCAGCAGCTTTACTAGCGGGAAGGGGAATGAGCAGTTCTTC. It translates to CASSFTSGKGNEQFF.

This clone has a single count. The chain uses TRBV28 and TRBJ1-5, with unresolved D. The CDR3 spans 12 residues. Germline assignment: CDR1 MDHEN and CDR2 SYDVKM. The V gene lost 4 bases and the J gene lost 5 bases, with 6 bases spanning the gap. The CDR3 region is CASSSPDQPQHF. The CDR3 region has the DNA TGTGCCAGCAGTTCCCCTGATCAGCCCCAGCATTTT.

CDR3 sequence (DNA): TGTGCCAGCAGCCAAGTTGGGACACTAGGCTACACCTTC. Its translation: CASSQVGTLGYTF. This chain connects TRBV14 to TRBJ1-2; D is perhaps TRBD1 (6 bases). Looked up from germline, CDR1 is SGHDN and CDR2 is FVKESK. The CDR3 runs 13 residues. V was shortened by 1 base and J by 8 bases, with 11 bases between the two germline ends.

CDR3 coding DNA: TGTGCCAGCAGCTCAGGAGGTGGAAACACCATATATTTT. Protein product: CASSSGGGNTIYF. J is TRBJ1-3 and V is TRBV11-2; D is ambiguous. The CDR3 has 13 residues. Trimming cost V 4 bases and J 3 bases, with 7 bases left between them. CDR1 and CDR2 from the germline V gene are SGHAT and FQNNGV.

This clone has just one count. A read error may account for a junction end that differs from germline. V and J are TRBV7-7 and TRBJ2-3; D may be TRBD2 (7 bases). The length of the CDR3 is 14 residues. Germline V gene lookup returns CDR1 SSHAT and CDR2 FNYEAQ (reference sequence). The CDR3 reads CASSLGGELDTQYF. The CDR3 region has the DNA TGTGCTAGCAGCTTAGGGGGGGAATTGGATACGCAGTATTTT.

The chain combines TRBV5-6 with TRBJ2-5, with 8 nucleotides matching TRBD1. The germline gives CDR1 SGHDT, CDR2 YYEEEE. Trimming removed 0 bases from V and 5 bases from J; junction bases left unmatched: 6. There are 15 residues in the CDR3. CDR3 in DNA: TGTGCCAGCAGCTTGGCCCAGGGGGCTAGGGAGACCCAGTACTTC. Its translation is CASSLAQGARETQYF. The full variable domain, completed using reference TRBV5-6 and TRBJ2-5, is DAGVTQSPTHLIKTRGQQVTLRCSPKSGHDTVSWYQQALGQGPQFIFQYYEEEERQRGNFPDRFSGHQFPNYSSELNVNALLLGDSALYLCASSLAQGARETQYFGPGTRLLVL.

The rearrangement joins TRBV27 to TRBJ2-7; TRBD2 matches 12 bases. The length of the CDR3 is 16 residues. Germline V gene lookup returns CDR1 MNHEY and CDR2 SMNVEV (reference sequence). Trimming removed 6 bases from V and 5 bases from J; junction bases left unmatched: 11. The CDR3 DNA reads TGTGCCAGCAGCCCGATCCTAGCGGGAGGGCCCCACGAGCAGTACTTC. Translated: CASSPILAGGPHEQYF.

This clone was seen a single time. V usage is TRBV4-2 and J usage is TRBJ2-2; TRBD1 is a possible D gene (6 bases). Looked up from germline, CDR1 is LGHNA and CDR2 is YNFKEQ. The germline V and J ends were trimmed by 0 bases and 6 bases, with 14 bases remaining between them. This CDR3 is built from 16 residues. The DNA for the CDR3 is TGTGCCAGCAGCCAAGAAACACAGGGTCCCCCCGGGGAGCTGTTTTTT. Protein: CASSQETQGPPGELFF.

The gene calls are TRBV2 and TRBJ2-1; D perhaps matches TRBD2 (6 bases). V lost 5 bases and J lost 6, with 14 bases in between. CDR3 length: 14 amino acids. CDR1 is SNHLY and CDR2 is FYNNEI in the germline V gene. The CDR3 nucleotides are TGTGCCAGCAGTCCGACTAGGTCTGGCAATGAGCAGTTCTTC. Protein sequence: CASSPTRSGNEQFF.

The chain couples TRBV10-1 to TRBJ2-5, with D possibly matching TRBD2 (6 bases). The CDR3 covers 12 residues. The V end lost 3 bases, the J end lost 6 bases, and 8 bases lay between the germline ends. Germline V gene sequence: CDR1 WNHNN, CDR2 SYGVQD (reference sequence). Here the CDR3 DNA reads TGCGCCAGCAGTGACGGGGGAAAGACCCAGTACTTC. It translates to CASSDGGKTQYF.

This chain links TRBV11-2 with TRBJ1-3, with D perhaps TRBD1 (6 bases). CDR1 is SGHAT and CDR2 is FQNNGV in the germline V gene. This CDR3 is 17 amino acids long. The V end lost 4 bases, the J end lost 1 base, and 17 bases lay between the germline ends. The CDR3 reads CASSSGQTLPSGNTIYF. CDR3 in DNA: TGTGCCAGCAGCTCTGGACAGACACTTCCATCTGGAAACACCATATATTTT.

The gene calls are TRBV5-8 and TRBJ1-3; 8 nucleotides line up with TRBD1. The germline V gene encodes CDR1 SGHTS and CDR2 YDEGEE. The CDR3 is 15 amino acids. The V and J ends lost 3 bases and 2 bases, in that order; junction bases with no gene match: 4. In DNA, the CDR3 is TGTGCCAGCAGCTCCGGGACAGGTCCTGGAAACACCATATATTTT. Protein product: CASSSGTGPGNTIYF.

The chain uses TRBV10-3 and TRBJ2-5; tentative D call: TRBD1 (5 bases). The J call is in doubt because the DNA end fits TRBJ2-7 better. The germline V gene has CDR1 ENHRY and CDR2 SYGVKD. The CDR3 is 12 residues long. CDR3 DNA: TGTGCCAGCGGTGGGGCCTCCTACGAGCAGTACTTC. It translates to CASGGASYEQYF.

V and J are TRBV19 and TRBJ2-5; tentatively, D is TRBD1 (5 bases). V was trimmed by 4 bases and J by 0 bases, leaving 6 bases between them. CDR1 is LNHDA, CDR2 SQIVND, per germline (reference sequence). The CDR3 has 13 amino acids. This CDR3 is CASSTGYQETQYF. For the CDR3, the DNA is TGTGCCAGTAGTACAGGGTACCAAGAGACCCAGTACTTC.

The chain employs TRBV2 and TRBJ1-4, with 12 bases identical to TRBD1. Trimming at V came to 6 bases and at J to 6 bases, leaving 5 bases not matched to a gene. Germline V gives CDR1 SNHLY, CDR2 FYNNEI. The CDR3 extends over 15 amino acids. Written as DNA, the CDR3 is TGTGCCAGCAGCGATGGGACAGGGGGCTATGAAAAACTGTTTTTT. This codes for CASSDGTGGYEKLFF.

V gene TRBV12-1 combines with J gene TRBJ2-2; no check of the table's D call, TRBD1, against the DNA was made. TRBV12-1 is labeled a pseudogene. This CDR3 contains 17 residues. CDR3 sequence reads: CASSSSWTGGNTGELFF. For the CDR3, the DNA is TGTGCCAGCAGCTCCTCTTGGACAGGGGGGAACACCGGGGAGCTGTTTTTT.

The chain joins TRBV19 to TRBJ2-6; D remains ambiguous. This CDR3 contains 14 residues. Germline V gene sequence: CDR1 LNHDA, CDR2 SQIVND (reference sequence). V was shortened by 9 bases and J by 0 bases, with 9 bases between the two germline ends. The CDR3 is CASLPSSGANVLTF. DNA for the CDR3: TGTGCCAGCCTCCCCAGCTCTGGGGCCAACGTCCTGACTTTC.

The chain couples TRBV27 to TRBJ2-7, with 12 bases aligning to TRBD2. CDR3 length: 18 amino acids. Germline CDR1 reads MNHEY; CDR2 reads SMNVEV (reference sequence). The ends lost 5 bases at V and 0 bases at J; junction bases unmatched: 11. CDR3 DNA sequence: TGTGCCAGCAGTCGGGACCCAGGACTAGCGGGACTCTCCTACGAGCAGTACTTC. Protein sequence: CASSRDPGLAGLSYEQYF.

The CDR3 coding sequence is TGTGCCAGCAGCTCACATTACAGGCCCCGGAACACTGAAGCTTTCTTT. It encodes CASSSHYRPRNTEAFF. This chain connects TRBV11-2 to TRBJ1-1, with TRBD1 as a possible D gene (5 bases). V was pared by 4 bases and J by 1 base, with 16 bases between. CDR1 and CDR2 (germline): SGHAT, FQNNGV. The CDR3 loop spans 16 amino acids.

CDR3 sequence reads: CASSSSGGYQPQHF. The CDR3 DNA follows: TGTGCCAGCAGTTCCTCAGGGGGCTATCAGCCCCAGCATTTT. The chain has TRBV6-5 and TRBJ1-5, with TRBD1 matching over 8 bases. Germline V CDR1 and CDR2: MNHEY, SVGAGI. V lost 4 bases, J lost 5 bases, and 4 bases stayed unmatched. This CDR3 spans 14 amino acids.

This chain connects TRBV28 to TRBJ2-3, with D maybe TRBD1 (6 bases). The CDR3 has 13 residues. V was clipped by 8 bases and J by 2 bases, with 11 bases between them. CDR1 and CDR2 (germline): MDHEN, SYDVKM. The CDR3 loop reads CASSRGSTDTQYF. The CDR3 bases are TGTGCCAGCTCGAGGGGGTCCACAGATACGCAGTATTTT.